This section outlines one T cell receptor beta chain sequence together with its context. The data derive from a study of T cell changes during pregnancy in multiple sclerosis. TCRdb's table, derived via immunoSEQ multiplex PCR, lists solely in-frame clones and lacks some. The sample lists tens of thousands of clones, 85% to 90% occurring once. Unmatched junction bases numbered 10, after V lost 10 bases and J lost 5 bases. The CDR3 extends over 13 amino acids. Germline V CDR1 and CDR2: ENHRY, SYGVKD. The specimen was CD4+ T cells from peripheral blood mononuclear cells, collected in the first trimester of pregnancy. This chain uses TRBV10-3 with TRBJ2-5; 7 bases agree with TRBD1. This sequence was found in a female donor with multiple sclerosis, enrolled in a pregnancy study. CDR3 in amino acids: CATTGMDWETQYF. As DNA, the CDR3 is TGTGCCACGACAGGGATGGACTGGGAGACCCAGTACTTC.